Here is one T cell receptor (beta chain) with its context. Its cognate antigen has yet to be identified. Qualities for individual bases were not recorded, and no much larger clone is one base off. The cohort was made up of several hundred healthy bone marrow donors. At the time of sampling, all cohort members were nominally healthy, though unrecorded immune exposures were likely present. The donor was CMV seropositive and belonged to the group of some 290 seropositive cohort members. A peripheral blood sample was provided by each donor, and peripheral blood mononuclear cells were used for TCR beta sequencing. Genomic DNA was extracted from the blood cell samples with the Qiagen DNeasy Blood Extraction Kit. CDR1 and CDR2, per the germline V gene (reference sequence), are WNHNN and SYGVQD. Reading from cysteine to phenylalanine, the CDR3 counts 16 amino acids. This entry keeps only the CDR3 DNA: 48 bases, framed from base 1. Germline trimming: 4 bases from V, 10 bases from J; junction bases outside gene matches: 16.

This entry belongs to a study of cytomegalovirus exposure and HLA in healthy donors (dated by TCRdb to 2016 to 2017). Regarding the research as a whole: In an earlier analysis of approximately 500 of the donors, under 300 Gb of sequence data and 90 million to 120 million unique TCR beta sequences from about 190 million T cells were reported. An early release that covered some 630 HLA-typed donors contained approximately 300 gigabases of sequencing data and around 85 million unique TCR sequences. Of the approximately 400 genotyped donors, 65% to 90% were placed in the genetic ancestry cluster associated with self-reported Caucasian donors. The study was designed to test whether signatures of past pathogen exposure could be identified by cataloging public T cell receptors. The study used immunosequencing to profile the T cell repertoires of 600 to 850 subjects and linked those repertoires to cytomegalovirus serostatus. Besides the first cohort of 666 subjects, a separate validation cohort made up of 120 different subjects was used. High-throughput TCR immunosequencing, statistical association of individual TCRs with disease status, and machine learning were combined to predict cytomegalovirus infection status. A later analysis re-examined previously published TCR beta repertoires from 600 to 700 donors and added high-resolution HLA genotyping to investigate patterns of TCR occurrence. In the later analysis, no new phenotypic data were used to find candidate immune exposures; instead, reliance was placed on TCR beta sequences and their occurrence across donors. To decide whether each TCR beta V gene segment behaved as functional or pseudogenic, an earlier analysis of several hundred of the donors relied on high-throughput TCR beta sequencing. Donor age, sex, ethnicity and CMV serostatus were compiled together with the repertoire data. A later genetic analysis took genome-wide SNP genotypes for 398 of the 666 donors and used that subset as a discovery cohort. Every discovery cohort repertoire had been produced on one sequencing platform. Both class I and class II loci were covered by HLA typing, at four-digit resolution. Typing coverage varied by locus: about 629-630 donors for A, B, C, DRB1 and DQB1; roughly 500 for DQA1; over 600 for DPA1; fewer than 480 for DPB1. Four or five DR-DQ haplotypes were handled as single units for association and clustering because linkage in the cohort was strong. Among approximately 370 genotyped donors of the cohort, an average of approximately 200,000 unique TCR beta nucleotide sequences was sequenced per donor, of which roughly 17% were non-productive. On the study overall, not on this receptor specifically: A later analysis reported that several top co-occurrence clusters appeared linked to parvovirus B19, influenza, CMV and Epstein-Barr virus. In the study, around 150 TCR beta chains were listed as associated with cytomegalovirus. A cluster of highly shared sequence variants was judged likely to represent a technical artifact of the sequencing pipeline. Cytomegalovirus status was reported to be diagnosed by the classifier with high specificity and sensitivity in both the original and validation cohorts. Because counts were too low, some 17 rarely observed V segments, including chromosome 9 orphons, were left out of the earlier analysis of approximately 500 of the donors. Strong co-occurrence of HLA alleles, especially DR and DQ, made assigning TCR associations to individual alleles difficult. Most CMV-associated TCR beta chains appeared to be HLA-restricted in a later analysis, and the HLA associations seemed to be driven largely by CMV exposure. According to a later genetic analysis, donors in an Asian-associated ancestry cluster had fewer N-insertions in productive TCRs than the approximately 650-donor mean. CMV serostatus was the only immune exposure information available for the cohort. Presence/absence analyses assumed roughly uniform sequencing depth across donors, an assumption that may not hold. An earlier analysis of 587 of the donors showed that most TCR beta V segments appeared in productive rearrangements either about 87% or about 30% of the time, which broadly matched IMGT annotations. Because HLA typing was unavailable for some donors at each locus, only the typed subset was used in association tests. An association between a missense DCLRE1C variant and V-gene and J-gene trimming of TCR beta chains was found in a later genetic analysis and replicated in an independent cohort. This cohort had only TCR beta chains sequenced, and the lack of alpha or paired-chain data limited which features could be detected. Some IMGT-functional V segments, including TRBV6-2 and TRBV6-3, could not be distinguished by the 87-base-pair reads and were therefore excluded. In a later analysis, TCR association rates were found to vary across HLA loci, with the most associated TCRs seen for DRB1 alleles and the fewest for HLA-C alleles. In a later analysis, about 16,000 TCR beta sequences were associated with specific HLA alleles at a false discovery rate of 0.05. According to the authors, the approach could potentially be generalized to other disease states and immunological phenotypes. A further reported finding was that TCR beta sequences accurately predicted the HLA-A and HLA-B alleles for most subjects in the first cohort. In vitro tests confirmed that a few of the cytomegalovirus-associated TCR beta chains recognize cytomegalovirus antigens. Most TCR sequences were seen in very few donors, while some public TCRs were found in many individuals. Linkage disequilibrium might explain the correlated functional status among segregating V segments, but an unknown experimental factor could not be excluded. Compared with equally common non-associated chains, HLA-associated TCR beta chains in a later analysis were more clonally expanded and had lower generation probabilities.

The library was made by the immunoSEQ multiplex PCR assay. The multiplex PCR relied on a mix of 60 forward primers for TCR Vbeta segments and 13 reverse primers for TCR Jbeta segments. A multiplex PCR assay on genomic DNA amplified the CDR3 region of rearranged TCR beta genes. Amplified TCR beta libraries were sequenced as 87-base-pair reads on the Illumina HiSeq System. The paper's processing steps were these. A later analysis tallied 70 million to 100 million unique TCR beta chains across the 600 to 700 repertoires, and about 10 million of those chains were shared by two or more donors. Raw reads were error-corrected and collapsed into unique sequences by a nearest-neighbor algorithm in which closely related sequences were merged to remove PCR and sequencing errors. V, D and J gene segments were assigned by aligning CDR3 sequences to IMGT reference sequences. For a sequence to be retained, a match of at least six nucleotides was required to both a V gene segment and a J gene segment. A rearrangement was called productive if the CDR3 had no stop codons and remained in frame with V and J, and every other rearrangement was called non-productive. CDR3 was defined by IMGT convention, running from the second conserved V-encoded cysteine to the conserved J-encoded phenylalanine. The earlier analysis of approximately 590 of the donors excluded any sequence lacking an unambiguous match to a single V gene segment. In an earlier analysis of several hundred of the donors, V segments were called functional above 56.7% productive rearrangements and were called segregating when the between-donor standard deviation exceeded 5%. To diagnose cytomegalovirus status from the catalog of TCR beta chain sequences, a statistical classification framework was built. In a later analysis, TCR nucleotide sequences were compared against IMGT/GENE-DB human TR gene sequences so that V and J genes could be assigned. The TCRdist pipeline was used in a later analysis to assign CDR3 sequences and most-parsimonious VDJ recombination scenarios. A later analysis defined each TCR beta chain by its CDR3 amino acid sequence plus V-gene family, and excluded reads lacking a unique V-gene family. As a way to deal with suspected cross-contamination and a sequencing artifact, a later analysis dropped 640 or so nucleotide sequences that were highly shared and had low generation probability. For each public chain, a later analysis derived a clonal expansion index from normalized ranks of inferred template counts within each repertoire. In a later analysis, generation probabilities were computed using a VDJ recombination model fitted to out-of-frame rearrangements, and the results were checked against IGoR. Hypergeometric tests were used in a later analysis to score TCR-TCR, TCR-HLA and TCR-CMV co-occurrence, with a repertoire-size bias correction applied to the TCR pairs. To estimate false discovery rates, a later analysis permuted the HLA or CMV assignments 20 times. A later analysis grouped co-occurring TCRs with DBSCAN, adding TCRdist sequence similarity when clustering within HLA-allele-positive subsets. For co-occurrence clustering, repertoires with fewer than 30,000 or more than 120,000 public chains were excluded, along with four to six repertoires with anomalous nucleotide sharing. Imported from immuneACCESS, the table was reduced by TCRdb to in-frame sequences with V and J called. These copies leave out some clones; in studies compared against another copy, an unresolved V gene accounts for under half, and the cause of the remainder is not known. That table gives V, J and clone size, and the DNA gave D and trimming. In all, the sample holds about 130,000 clones, and less than 80% of those were seen once. Approximately 3.9% of the sample is taken by the ten largest.

This receptor was obtained from a man aged 35 to 55 in good health and CMV-seropositive. This receptor chain uses TRBV10-1 and TRBJ2-1; TRBD2 matches 7 bases in the middle. The specimen sequenced was PBMCs. The DNA reads TGCGCCAGCAGTGGTTACGGGGGGTTCTCTCTGGGGGAGCAGTTCTTC. Its translation reads: CASSGYGGFSLGEQFF.